Listed below are T cell receptor beta chains from one sample, sequenced in a study of T cell repertoires in cytomegalovirus infection. Via MiXCR, TCRdb re-called the reads, giving one row per CDR3 protein. Of 200,000 to 300,000 distinct CDR3 sequences in the sample, less than 9.5% were seen once. Specimen: PBMCs. The source of these receptors is a human donor in good health (CMV status not recorded). Some clones in this sample may be carry-over from other donors' samples. Both conserved end residues are part of each CDR3. A D gene is named only where the DNA matches it firmly. Not all rows give a size; the values are once, few, many and, for expanded clones, a class.

>13|TRBV28|few|TRBJ2-1|TRBD2
TGTGCCAGCAGTCCCCGGACTAGCGGAGAGCAGTTCTTC
CASSPRTSGEQFF
>15|TRBV7-2|many|TRBJ1-2|TRBD1
TGTGCCAGCACCACCTCGGGACAGGTAATAGGAGGCTACACCTTC
CASTTSGQVIGGYTF
>16|TRBV11-2|many|TRBJ1-2|TRBD1
TGTGCCAGCAGCTTAGATGGACAGGGGACGTTAGATGGCTACACCTTC
CASSLDGQGTLDGYTF
>13|TRBV6-6|once|TRBJ1-6|.
TGTGCCAGCAGTATCCTGACAGATTCACCCCTCCACTTT
CASSILTDSPLHF
>15|TRBV18|.|TRBJ1-5|.
TGTGCCAGCTCACCAGGGAGAGAGCCCCTCGGGCCCCAGCATTTT
CASSPGREPLGPQHF
>11|TRBV7-9|many|TRBJ2-7|.
TGTGCCATCAAGAGGGGCTACGAGCAGTACTTC
CAIKRGYEQYF
>12|TRBV7-8|many|TRBJ1-1|.
TGTGCCAGCAGGAAGGAGAACACTGAAGCTTTCTTT
CASRKENTEAFF
>14|TRBV20-1|.|TRBJ2-7|.
TGCAGTGCCGCGCGGGCAGCCGTAGCCTACGAGCAGTACTTC
CSAARAAVAYEQYF
>14|TRBV27|many|TRBJ1-1|.
TGTGCCAGCAGCCGAATTGGAATGAACACTGAAGCTTTCTTT
CASSRIGMNTEAFF
>13|TRBV7-6|many|TRBJ2-2|TRBD2
TGTGCTAGCAGCCCCGTCTCGGGGGGTGAACTGTTTTTT
CASSPVSGGELFF
>13|TRBV7-2|many|TRBJ1-2|.
TGTGCCAGCAGCTTAGGGGGGAGAGAAGGCTACACCTTC
CASSLGGREGYTF
>15|TRBV7-2|many|TRBJ2-4|.
TGTGCCAGCAGCCTATCGACGGTAGCCAAAAACATTCAGTACTTC
CASSLSTVAKNIQYF
>15|TRBV7-9|many|TRBJ1-3|TRBD1
TGTGCCAGCAGCTTCGGGACAGGGGCTGGAAACACCATATATTTT
CASSFGTGAGNTIYF
>15|TRBV7-8|many|TRBJ2-1|TRBD2
TGTGCCAGCAGCGCCGGGACTAGTTTTTACAATGAGCAGTTCTTC
CASSAGTSFYNEQFF
>16|TRBV12-3/TRBV12-4|many|TRBJ2-7|TRBD2
TGTGCCAGCAGCGAGACTAGCGGGAGGGCATCCTACGAGCAGTACTTC
CASSETSGRASYEQYF
>13|TRBV7-2|many|TRBJ2-1|TRBD2
TGTGCCAGTACTGGGGGACTAGTGAATGAGCAGTTCTTC
CASTGGLVNEQFF
>13|TRBV19|many|TRBJ1-5|.
TGTGCCAGTAGAGAACAGCCAAATCAGCCCCAGCATTTT
CASREQPNQPQHF
>17|TRBV7-2|.|TRBJ2-3|TRBD2
TGTGCCAGCAGCTTAGTTGTCGGGGGGGCCTCTCCAGATACGCAGTATTTT
CASSLVVGGASPDTQYF
>16|TRBV7-8|many|TRBJ1-1|.
TGTGCCAGCAGCTTAGCGCGCGGGGAGATGAACACTGAAGCTTTCTTT
CASSLARGEMNTEAFF
>14|TRBV6-2/TRBV6-3|many|TRBJ1-1|.
TGTGCCAGCAGCGACGGGACACTGAACACTGAAGCTTTCTTT
CASSDGTLNTEAFF
>13|TRBV9|few|TRBJ1-1|.
TGTGCCAGCAGCGCAACCTCCGGGGCTGAAGCTTTCTTT
CASSATSGAEAFF
>16|TRBV20-1|.|TRBJ2-7|TRBD2
TGCAGTGCTAGAGATTCCCTAGCGGACTCGATCTACCAGCAGTACTTC
CSARDSLADSIYQQYF
>16|TRBV7-8|many|TRBJ2-7|.
TGTGCCAGCGCTGGGTCATACTCTACGGACACCTACGAGCAGTACTTC
CASAGSYSTDTYEQYF
>15|TRBV6-6|many|TRBJ1-5|.
TGTGCCAGCAGATTGGACGGGAGTAGCAATCAGCCCCAGCATTTT
CASRLDGSSNQPQHF
>15|TRBV6-8|few|TRBJ2-5|.
TGTGCCAGCAGTTACTCGTGGACGTACCAAGAGACCCAGTACTTC
CASSYSWTYQETQYF
>17|TRBV7-2|many|TRBJ2-1|.
TGTGCCAGCAGCTTAGAGGGGGGCCATAGCTCCTACAATGAGCAGTTCTTC
CASSLEGGHSSYNEQFF
>14|TRBV12-3/TRBV12-4|many|TRBJ1-1|.
TGTGCCAGCAGTTTGAACAGACGGGGCACTGAAGCTTTCTTT
CASSLNRRGTEAFF
>16|TRBV12-3/TRBV12-4|few|TRBJ2-1|TRBD2
TGTGCCAGCAGTCCCGGGACTAGCGGGAGCAGGAATGAGCAGTTCTTC
CASSPGTSGSRNEQFF
>17|TRBV6-1|many|TRBJ1-5|.
TGTGCCAGCAGTGGGGCAGATCGGAGATATAGCAATCAGCCCCAGCATTTT
CASSGADRRYSNQPQHF
>16|TRBV7-2|many|TRBJ1-1|.
TGTGCCAGCAGTCTATACGCTCGGGCCGCGGGCACTGAAGCTTTCTTT
CASSLYARAAGTEAFF
>15|TRBV7-3|many|TRBJ1-1|TRBD1
TGTGTCAGCAGCATGGGACAGGGGGCTCGGACTGAAGCTTTCTTT
CVSSMGQGARTEAFF
>15|TRBV28|many|TRBJ2-7|.
TGTGCCAGCAGTTTCCGATCAGGGTACGCCTACGAGCAGTACTTC
CASSFRSGYAYEQYF
>10|TRBV28|many|TRBJ1-2|.
TGTGCCAGCAGCCGGGGAGGGAGTTACTTC
CASSRGGSYF
>14|TRBV7-2|many|TRBJ2-1|TRBD2
TGTGCCAGCGTCCCTCGGGCGGGGGGGAATGAGCAGTTCTTC
CASVPRAGGNEQFF
>16|TRBV19|many|TRBJ2-1|.
TGTGCCAGTAGTATCCCCAGCGGTGGGCTTAACAATGAGCAGTTCTTC
CASSIPSGGLNNEQFF
>16|TRBV6-2/TRBV6-3|.|TRBJ1-6|.
TGTGCCAGCAGTTACTCGACGGGGAGGCGTAATTCACCCCTCCACTTT
CASSYSTGRRNSPLHF
>14|TRBV7-2|many|TRBJ1-2|.
TGTGCCAGCACCCCTCAAGACGCTAACTATGGCTACACCTTC
CASTPQDANYGYTF
>14|TRBV12-3/TRBV12-4|many|TRBJ1-1|.
TGTGCCAGCAGACTCGTGGCAGAGGGGACTGAAGCTTTCTTT
CASRLVAEGTEAFF
>18|TRBV7-2|few|TRBJ2-7|TRBD1
TGTGCCAGCAGCTTAGCACGGACAGGGGGCATTGGGACCTACGAGCAGTACTTC
CASSLARTGGIGTYEQYF
>14|TRBV28|many|TRBJ1-3|.
TGTGCCAGCATCAGGGAGGGCGCTGGAAACACCATATATTTT
CASIREGAGNTIYF
>16|TRBV7-2|.|TRBJ2-3|.
TGTGCCAGCAGCTTAGCATTAGGGACTGTCACAGATACGCAGTATTTT
CASSLALGTVTDTQYF
>16|TRBV6-2/TRBV6-3|few|TRBJ1-5|.
TGTGCCAGCAGTTCGCACTCGGACGGACCTAATCAGCCCCAGCATTTT
CASSSHSDGPNQPQHF
>15|TRBV7-2|.|TRBJ2-1|.
TGTGCCAGCAGCCCAAGACTAGACTCCTACAATGAGCAGTTCTTC
CASSPRLDSYNEQFF
>15|TRBV10-2|few|TRBJ2-1|.
TGCGCCAGCAGTGAGTTGGGCGGGGGCTCCAATGAGCAGTTCTTC
CASSELGGGSNEQFF
>15|TRBV2|few|TRBJ1-5|.
TGTGCCAGCAGGGAATATGAGAATAGCAATCAGCCCCAGCATTTT
CASREYENSNQPQHF
>12|TRBV12-3/TRBV12-4|many|TRBJ2-1|.
TGTGCCAGCAGCTCAGGGTACAATGAGCAGTTCTTC
CASSSGYNEQFF
>14|TRBV6-2/TRBV6-3|many|TRBJ2-7|TRBD2
TGTGCCAGCAGAACTAGCGGTAAAGGATACGAGCAGTACTTC
CASRTSGKGYEQYF
>15|TRBV7-8|many|TRBJ1-4|.
TGTGCCAGCAGCTTAGAAGGGAAGGGGGGTGAAAAACTGTTTTTT
CASSLEGKGGEKLFF
>13|TRBV7-2|many|TRBJ1-2|.
TGTGCCAGCAGAGTGGCAGGGCCCTATGGCTACACCTTC
CASRVAGPYGYTF
>14|TRBV7-2|many|TRBJ1-5|.
TGTGCCAGCAGCGACCAGGGGATCAATCAGCCCCAGCATTTT
CASSDQGINQPQHF
>12|TRBV7-2|many|TRBJ2-5|.
TGTGCCAGCAGCTCCAAACGGGAGACCCAGTACTTC
CASSSKRETQYF
>14|TRBV18|.|TRBJ2-2|.
TGTGCCAGCTCACCAGGGGCCCTCACCGGGGAGCTGTTTTTT
CASSPGALTGELFF
>15|TRBV29-1|.|TRBJ1-2|.
TGCAGCGTTCGCTTATTCACTGGAGGGAACAGAGGCTACACCTTC
CSVRLFTGGNRGYTF
>14|TRBV7-2|many|TRBJ2-1|.
TGTGCCAGCAGCCCCAGGGCAGGGGACAATGAGCAGTTCTTC
CASSPRAGDNEQFF
>11|TRBV6-2/TRBV6-3|.|TRBJ2-3|.
TGTGCCAGCAGTTCAGGCCCCGCGCAGTATTTT
CASSSGPAQYF
>11|TRBV7-2|many|TRBJ1-1|.
TGTGCCAGCAGCCCGGGCACTGAAGCTTTCTTT
CASSPGTEAFF
>15|TRBV7-2|many|TRBJ1-4|.
.
CASSLTFGSNEKLFF
>11|TRBV6-2/TRBV6-3|many|TRBJ2-7|.
TGTGCCAGCAGTCATACTTTGCAGCAGTACTTC
CASSHTLQQYF